Given below is one T cell receptor beta chain in context. What it recognizes is unknown. The assay was immunoSEQ multiplex PCR, and TCRdb's table has in-frame clones only and misses some. This table has 50,000 to 70,000 clones, more than 85% appearing once. The sample comes from a study of OX40 agonist ivuxolimab in advanced cancers. Study context: Three patients showed partial responses: one hepatocellular carcinoma and two cutaneous melanoma cases. Study-wide results and caveats: CD4+ and CD8+ T cells in blood underwent clonal expansion by week 6 at 0.1 to 3.0 mg/kg.

The V and J ends lost 7 bases and 2 bases respectively, with 12 bases between them. The CDR3 covers 14 residues. Germline CDR1 is LNHDA and CDR2 is SQIVND (reference sequence). This clonotype originated in an adult with an advanced solid tumor such as melanoma, head and neck, liver or kidney cancer. This specimen consisted of CD4+ or CD8+ T cells sorted from blood, obtained in a trial of the OX40 agonist ivuxolimab. The genes are TRBV19 and TRBJ2-1, with D unclear. Here the CDR3 reads CASKGYATYNEQFF. CDR3 sequence (DNA): TGTGCCAGTAAGGGTTACGCAACCTACAATGAGCAGTTCTTC. Full variable domain (outside the CDR3, taken from reference TRBV19 and TRBJ2-1): DGGITQSPKYLFRKEGQNVTLSCEQNLNHDAMYWYRQDPGQGLRLIYYSQIVNDFQKGDIAEGYSVSREKKESFPLTVTSAQKNPTAFYLCASKGYATYNEQFFGPGTRLTVL.